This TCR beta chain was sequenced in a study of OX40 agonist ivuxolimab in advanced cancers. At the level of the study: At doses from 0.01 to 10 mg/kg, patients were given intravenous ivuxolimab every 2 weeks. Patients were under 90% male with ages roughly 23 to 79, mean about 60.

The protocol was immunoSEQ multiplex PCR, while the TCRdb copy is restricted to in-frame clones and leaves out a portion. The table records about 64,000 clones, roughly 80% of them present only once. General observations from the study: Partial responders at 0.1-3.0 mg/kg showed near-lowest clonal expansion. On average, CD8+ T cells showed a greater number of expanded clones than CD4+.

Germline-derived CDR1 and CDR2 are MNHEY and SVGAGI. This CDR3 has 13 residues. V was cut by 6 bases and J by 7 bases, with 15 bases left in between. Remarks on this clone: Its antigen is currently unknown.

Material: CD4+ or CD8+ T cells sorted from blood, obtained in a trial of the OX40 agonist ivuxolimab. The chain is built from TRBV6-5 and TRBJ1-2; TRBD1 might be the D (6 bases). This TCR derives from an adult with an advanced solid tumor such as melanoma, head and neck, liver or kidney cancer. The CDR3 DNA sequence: TGTGCCAGCAGCTTACAGGGAATCGGTGGCTACACCTTC. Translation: CASSLQGIGGYTF.